Each of the 25 T cell receptor beta chains below was sequenced from the same sample in a study of shared clonotypes between healthy human individuals. The assay was immunoSEQ multiplex PCR, and TCRdb's table has in-frame clones only and misses some. Of roughly 2 million clones in the sample, roughly 94% were seen once. Terminally differentiated effector memory CD45RA+ cells were left out of the naive CD8 fraction, which was CD45RO-negative and positively selected for CCR7. The specimen was naive CD8+ T cells sorted from blood. The receptors derive from a man younger than 30 in good health.

The chain joins TRBV7-9 to TRBJ1-1; no firm D call. The V gene lost 5 bases and the J gene lost 5 bases, with 21 bases spanning the gap. Germline V lookup: CDR1 SEHNR, CDR2 FQNEAQ (reference sequence). The CDR3 runs 16 residues. The CDR3 loop reads CASSASMGASRTEAFF. In DNA form, the CDR3 reads TGTGCCAGCAGCGCGTCGATGGGCGCTTCGAGGACTGAAGCTTTCTTT. The whole variable domain, remainder taken from reference TRBV7-9 and TRBJ1-1, is DTGVSQNPRHKITKRGQNVTFRCDPISEHNRLYWYRQTLGQGPEFLTYFQNEAQLEKSRLLSDRFSAERPKGSFSTLEIQRTEQGDSAMYLCASSASMGASRTEAFFGQGTRLTVV.

J is TRBJ1-4 and V is TRBV5-4, with 7 bases matching TRBD1. The junction had 4 bases not matched to a gene; V was cut back by 5 bases and J by 3 bases. Germline V gives CDR1 SGHNT, CDR2 YYREEE (reference sequence). This CDR3 region has 14 residues. CDR3 sequence: CASRRTGSNEKLFF. The CDR3 nucleotides are TGTGCCAGCAGAAGGACAGGCTCTAATGAAAAACTGTTTTTT.

This clone was seen only a few times. V and J are TRBV13 and TRBJ1-6, with 12 bases identical to TRBD1. V gave up 0 bases and J gave up 9 bases; unmatched junction bases: 3. CDR1 and CDR2 from the germline V gene are PRHDT and FYEKMQ (reference sequence). CDR3 size: 16 residues. CDR3 in DNA: TGTGCCAGCAGCTTAGGCGGGACAGGGGGCGGTTCACCCCTCCACTTT. Protein product: CASSLGGTGGGSPLHF.

The chain links TRBV28 to TRBJ2-1; 8 bases agree with TRBD2. The germline gives CDR1 MDHEN, CDR2 SYDVKM. Losses at the gene ends were 5 bases for V and 2 bases for J; bases not matched to a gene: 5. This CDR3 contains 15 residues. The CDR3 reads CASSPIAGTYNEQFF. The DNA for the CDR3 is TGTGCCAGCAGTCCTATAGCGGGGACCTACAATGAGCAGTTCTTC.

This chain links TRBV5-6 with TRBJ2-2; TRBD1 matches at 8 bases. V dropped 10 bases and J dropped 5; count of bases not matched to a gene: 16. CDR3 length equals 16 residues. Germline CDR1 is SGHDT and CDR2 is YYEEEE. CDR3 DNA: TGTGCCCCTCCCCATGACAGGGGATTGGAAACCGGGGAGCTGTTTTTT. Its translation: CAPPHDRGLETGELFF.

On this clone itself: The same CDR3 is also encoded by other DNA sequences in this sample. The chain employs TRBV4-1 and TRBJ2-7; 9 bases fit TRBD1. V was pared by 2 bases and J by 2 bases, with 4 bases of the junction left unmatched. This CDR3 contains 15 residues. Germline assignment: CDR1 MGHRA and CDR2 YSYEKL. The CDR3 bases are TGCGCCAGCAGCCAACGGGGACAGGGACCCTACGAGCAGTACTTC. Protein product: CASSQRGQGPYEQYF.

The chain uses TRBV7-9 and TRBJ2-7, with D possibly matching TRBD2 (6 bases). The V end lost 5 bases, the J end lost 2 bases, and 16 bases lay between the germline ends. Germline CDR1 and CDR2: SEHNR and FQNEAQ (reference sequence). The CDR3 covers 15 residues. The CDR3, as DNA: TGTGCCAGCAGCGCCCGGGACTGGAGGACCTACGAGCAGTACTTC. It encodes CASSARDWRTYEQYF.

The chain has TRBV2 and TRBJ2-7; D perhaps matches TRBD1 (6 bases). The CDR3 consists of 13 residues. The V and J ends lost 11 bases and 1 base respectively, with 15 bases between them. CDR1 is SNHLY and CDR2 is FYNNEI in the germline V gene. This CDR3 reads CADRDTSSYEQYF. The CDR3 DNA reads TGTGCCGACCGGGACACCTCGTCCTACGAGCAGTACTTC. The full variable domain, with the rest looked up from reference TRBV2 and TRBJ2-7, is EPEVTQTPSHQVTQMGQEVILRCVPISNHLYFYWYRQILGQKVEFLVSFYNNEISEKSEIFDDQFSVERPDGSNFTLKIRSTKLEDSAMYFCADRDTSSYEQYFGPGTRLTVT.

The chain recombines TRBV7-9 with TRBJ2-5, with 13 nucleotides matching TRBD2. Trimming at V came to 4 bases and at J to 1 base, leaving 9 bases not matched to a gene. The CDR3 consists of 18 residues. The V gene's germline CDR1 is SEHNR and CDR2 FQNEAQ (reference sequence). The CDR3 sequence: CASSSTSGGAFVQETQYF. The CDR3 nucleotides read TGTGCCAGCAGCTCCACTAGCGGGGGGGCATTCGTCCAAGAGACCCAGTACTTC.

The count of this clone is one. The chain is built from TRBV5-8 and TRBJ1-5; D may be TRBD1 (5 bases). This CDR3 comprises 14 residues. V dropped 3 bases and J dropped 1 base, with 8 bases sitting between them. Germline V CDR1 and CDR2: SGHTS, YDEGEE. CDR3 nucleotides: TGTGCCAGCAGCTGGGGACGGAGCAATCAGCCCCAGCATTTT. Translated, it gives CASSWGRSNQPQHF.

This clone has just a few counts. This sample includes further DNA sequences coding for the same CDR3. This rearrangement joins TRBV4-1 to TRBJ2-7; no reliable D call. The germline gives CDR1 MGHRA, CDR2 YSYEKL. The CDR3 totals 13 residues. V lost 1 base, J lost 0 bases, and 4 bases lay in between. This chain's CDR3 is CASSQASSYEQYF. The DNA of the CDR3 is TGCGCCAGCAGCCAAGCAAGCTCCTACGAGCAGTACTTC.

This clone was counted a single time. This chain joins TRBV5-8 and TRBJ1-2, with D hard to call. Trimming took off 10 bases at V and 4 bases at J, with 14 bases between the two ends. CDR1 and CDR2 from the germline V gene are SGHTS and YDEGEE. The CDR3 extends over 12 amino acids. CDR3 sequence reads: CAVGRDFYGYTF. In DNA form, the CDR3 reads TGTGCCGTCGGGCGAGATTTCTATGGCTACACCTTC.

This chain joins TRBV6-1 and TRBJ2-1, with D possibly TRBD2 on 5 matching bases. Germline assignment: CDR1 MNHNS and CDR2 SASEGT. The germline V and J ends were trimmed by 1 base and 2 bases, with 9 bases remaining between them. This CDR3 spans 15 amino acids. CDR3 sequence: CASSEDEGPYNEQFF. The CDR3 nucleotides read TGTGCCAGCAGTGAAGACGAGGGCCCCTACAATGAGCAGTTCTTC.

Of note for this clone: The same CDR3 can be traced to other DNA sequences in this sample. The chain carries TRBV9 and TRBJ2-7; 8 bases align to TRBD2. The CDR3 has 13 amino acids. The germline gives CDR1 SGDLS, CDR2 YYNGEE. Losses at the gene ends were 4 bases for V and 3 bases for J; bases not matched to a gene: 3. The CDR3 loop reads CASSSTSGYEQYF. The CDR3 nucleotides are TGTGCCAGCAGCAGCACTAGCGGCTACGAGCAGTACTTC.

Note on this clone: The same CDR3 also results from other DNA sequences found in this sample. The CDR3 nucleotides read TGTGCCAGCAGTGTTGGGATGACCTACGAGCAGTACTTC. It codes for CASSVGMTYEQYF. The chain has TRBV6-1 and TRBJ2-7; D not resolved. The CDR3 extends over 13 amino acids. The V end was cut by 4 bases, the J end by 2 bases, with 9 bases between. Germline V gene data show CDR1 as MNHNS and CDR2 as SASEGT.

The chain couples TRBV27 to TRBJ1-1, with D perhaps matching TRBD1 (5 bases). V was cut by 6 bases and J by 1 base, with 12 bases left in between. The CDR3 sequence is 14 residues long. CDR1 is MNHEY, CDR2 SMNVEV, per germline (reference sequence). The CDR3 region has the DNA TGTGCCAGCAGCCGGGTCGGGGGGAACACTGAAGCTTTCTTT. Protein product: CASSRVGGNTEAFF.

This chain connects TRBV2 to TRBJ2-7, with a possible D match to TRBD1 (6 bases). CDR3 size: 14 residues. Germline loops: CDR1 SNHLY, CDR2 FYNNEI. V lost 3 bases and J lost 5, with 14 bases in between. This CDR3 reads CASSDGDMRDEQYF. The CDR3 DNA follows: TGTGCCAGCAGTGACGGGGACATGAGGGACGAGCAGTACTTC.

The chain uses TRBV4-1 and TRBJ1-1; D is unclear. Germline-derived CDR1 and CDR2 are MGHRA and YSYEKL. CDR3 length equals 14 residues. The V end was cut by 3 bases, the J end by 5 bases, with 13 bases between. This CDR3 reads CASSQAVLRTEAFF. CDR3 DNA sequence: TGCGCCAGCAGCCAGGCAGTGCTGAGGACTGAAGCTTTCTTT.

The chain has TRBV4-3 and TRBJ2-7, with D perhaps matching TRBD1 (5 bases). V lost 2 bases and J 5 bases, leaving 13 bases between the germline ends. The V gene's germline CDR1 is LGHNA and CDR2 YSLEER. The CDR3 has 14 residues. The CDR3 DNA reads TGCGCCAGCAGCCAAATCCAGGGTACCAACGAGCAGTACTTC. Residues: CASSQIQGTNEQYF.

The chain combines TRBV5-1 with TRBJ1-6; 8 bases are shared with TRBD1. Germline CDR1 SGHRS, CDR2 YFSETQ. V was pared by 4 bases and J by 9 bases, with 6 bases of the junction left unmatched. The CDR3 spans 14 residues. The CDR3 nucleotides read TGCGCCAGCAGCGCCGGGACAGGAATTTCACCCCTCCACTTT. The encoded protein is CASSAGTGISPLHF. The variable domain in full, completed from reference TRBV5-1 and TRBJ1-6, reads KAGVTQTPRYLIKTRGQQVTLSCSPISGHRSVSWYQQTPGQGLQFLFEYFSETQRNKGNFPGRFSGRQFSNSRSEMNVSTLELGDSALYLCASSAGTGISPLHFGNGTRLTVT.

The V and J genes are TRBV10-3 and TRBJ2-2; no firm D call. V dropped 5 bases and J dropped 0 bases, with 7 bases sitting between them. The CDR3 extends over 14 amino acids. Germline loops: CDR1 ENHRY, CDR2 SYGVKD. CDR3 sequence: CAISNYTNTGELFF. The CDR3 region has the DNA TGTGCCATCAGTAATTATACGAACACCGGGGAGCTGTTTTTT.

The chain recombines TRBV27 with TRBJ2-7, with a possible D match to TRBD1 (7 bases). The germline CDR1 and CDR2 sequences are MNHEY and SMNVEV (reference sequence). This CDR3 is built from 14 residues. Trimming stripped 5 bases from V and 5 bases from J, with 16 bases between. The CDR3 reads CASSPRDSFDEQYF. The CDR3 region has the DNA TGTGCCAGCAGTCCGCGGGACAGTTTCGACGAGCAGTACTTC.

The chain employs TRBV6-1 and TRBJ2-7, with D maybe TRBD1 (5 bases). The CDR3 length is 16 residues. V was shortened by 0 bases and J by 2 bases, with 14 bases between the two germline ends. From germline, CDR1 is MNHNS and CDR2 SASEGT. CDR3 sequence (DNA): TGTGCCAGCAGTGAAGCTATCAGGGTTGGAGCCTACGAGCAGTACTTC. Its translation is CASSEAIRVGAYEQYF.

This rearrangement joins TRBV7-9 to TRBJ2-3; no clear D gene. V lost 2 bases, J lost 4 bases, and 7 bases lay in between. The CDR3 is made up of 13 amino acids. Germline CDR1 reads SEHNR; CDR2 reads FQNEAQ (reference sequence). Here the CDR3 reads CASSLSVSDTQYF. In DNA form, the CDR3 reads TGTGCCAGCAGCTTATCCGTGTCAGATACGCAGTATTTT.

The J gene is TRBJ2-5, the V gene TRBV5-6; 8 bases match TRBD2. The CDR3 totals 16 residues. The J segment lost 5 bases and the V segment lost 2 bases, leaving 11 bases of the junction unmatched. In germline, CDR1 is SGHDT, CDR2 YYEEEE. The DNA for the CDR3 is TGTGCCAGCAGCTTCTCGACGGGAGGGCCTCGGGAGACCCAGTACTTC. The encoded protein is CASSFSTGGPRETQYF.